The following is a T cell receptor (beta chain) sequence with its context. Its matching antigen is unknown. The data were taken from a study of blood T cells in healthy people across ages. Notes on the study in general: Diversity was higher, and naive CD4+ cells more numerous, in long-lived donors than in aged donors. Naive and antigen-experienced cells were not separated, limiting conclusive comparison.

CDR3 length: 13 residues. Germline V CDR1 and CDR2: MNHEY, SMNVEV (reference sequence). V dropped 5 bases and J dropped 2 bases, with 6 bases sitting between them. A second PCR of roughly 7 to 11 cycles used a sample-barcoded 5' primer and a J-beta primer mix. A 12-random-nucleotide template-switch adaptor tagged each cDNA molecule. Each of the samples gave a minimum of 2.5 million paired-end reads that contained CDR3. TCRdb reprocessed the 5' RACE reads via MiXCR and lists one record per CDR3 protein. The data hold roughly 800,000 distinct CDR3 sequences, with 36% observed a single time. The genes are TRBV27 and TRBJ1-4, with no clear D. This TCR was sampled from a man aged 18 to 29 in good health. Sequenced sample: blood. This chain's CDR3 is CASSVYTNEKLFF. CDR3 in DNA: TGTGCCAGCAGTGTATACACTAATGAAAAACTGTTTTTT.